This T cell receptor beta chain originates from a study of blood T cell repertoires in COVID-19. The V gene end was trimmed by 3 bases and the J gene end by 5 bases; junction bases not matched to a gene: 9. The CDR3 loop spans 15 amino acids. CDR1 and CDR2 (germline): SGHKS, YYEKEE (reference sequence). This table comes from immunoSEQ multiplex PCR, and its TCRdb copy is limited to in-frame clones, with some not included. The sample yields around 280,000 clones, about nine tenths seen once. The chain is built from TRBV5-5 and TRBJ2-5, with 8 nucleotides matching TRBD2. The TCR was taken from a woman aged 40 to 50 who had recovered from COVID-19. Sequenced input: PBMCs or T cells enriched from blood (not recorded which). The chain's CDR3 is CASSSPGLASETQYF. CDR3 DNA sequence: TGTGCCAGCAGCTCACCCGGACTAGCCTCGGAGACCCAGTACTTC.